This is a list of T cell receptor beta chains from one sample in a study of a mutant IDH1 vaccine in newly diagnosed glioma. Here immunoSEQ multiplex PCR was the method, and the copy in TCRdb shows in-frame clones only, minus some. This sample has tens of thousands of clones, with over 75% found just once. The sample in question was PBMCs, obtained from a glioma patient treated with radiotherapy, temozolomide or both. Every receptor here comes from a man aged 35 to 55 with glioma. Some clones in this sample may be carry-over from other donors' samples. CDR3s include the opening cysteine and the closing phenylalanine or tryptophan. Size is omitted from some rows. Given values are once, few, many or a class for expanded clones.

>.|TRBV7-9
CASSRGTGTVSTF
>.|TRBV11-3
CASSPGQGYEQYF
>.|TRBV29-1
CSVFGRVKTEAFF
>.|TRBV5-1
CASRDRDRLHEQYF
>.|TRBV25-1
CATRGEGGYTF
>.|TRBV4-1
CASSQSGGGALETQYF
>.|TRBV7-9
CASSLDRGPKIHEQYF
>.|TRBV29-1
CSVEEFMNTEAFF
>.|TRBV6-5
CASSSGEAGKNIQYF
>.|TRBV11-2
CASSPVLNYGYTF
>.|TRBV5-6
CASSQQGAVDEQYF
>.|TRBV5-1
CASSLEGVYGYTF
>once|TRBV5-6
CASSLYSGISYGYTF
>.|TRBV2
CASSGRGGRVLDTQYF
>.|TRBV4-2
CASSQENTYEQYF
>.|TRBV2
CASSSPGQALGTYNSPLHF
>.|TRBV20-1
CSASQETQYF
>.|TRBV7-6
CASSLAVPTADTQYF
>.|TRBV7-9
CASSSRQGTGELFF